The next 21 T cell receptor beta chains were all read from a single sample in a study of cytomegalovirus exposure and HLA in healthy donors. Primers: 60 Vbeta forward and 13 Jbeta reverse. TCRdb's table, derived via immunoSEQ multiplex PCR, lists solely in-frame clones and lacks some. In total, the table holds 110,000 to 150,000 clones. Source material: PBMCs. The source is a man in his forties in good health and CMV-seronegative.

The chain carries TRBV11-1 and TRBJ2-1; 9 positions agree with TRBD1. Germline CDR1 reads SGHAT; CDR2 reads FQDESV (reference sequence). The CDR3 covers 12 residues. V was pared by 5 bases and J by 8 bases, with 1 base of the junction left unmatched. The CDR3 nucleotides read TGTGCCAGCAGCCGGGACAGGGATGAGCAGTTCTTC. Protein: CASSRDRDEQFF.

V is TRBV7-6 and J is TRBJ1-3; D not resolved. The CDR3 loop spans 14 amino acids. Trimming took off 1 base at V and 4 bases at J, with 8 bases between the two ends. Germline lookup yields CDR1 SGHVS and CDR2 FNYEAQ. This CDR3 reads CASSLGELGNTIYF. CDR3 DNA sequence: TGTGCCAGCAGCTTAGGTGAACTCGGAAACACCATATATTTT.

The CDR3 DNA sequence: TGTGCCAGCAGCCGAAACCTCGGGACAGGGGTGAGCACAGATACGCAGTATTTT. This sequence encodes CASSRNLGTGVSTDTQYF. This rearrangement joins TRBV28 to TRBJ2-3; 10 bases are a match to TRBD1. Per the germline V gene, CDR1 is MDHEN and CDR2 is SYDVKM. This CDR3 is built from 18 residues. The V segment lost 6 bases and the J segment 0 bases; nucleotides outside the gene matches: 12.

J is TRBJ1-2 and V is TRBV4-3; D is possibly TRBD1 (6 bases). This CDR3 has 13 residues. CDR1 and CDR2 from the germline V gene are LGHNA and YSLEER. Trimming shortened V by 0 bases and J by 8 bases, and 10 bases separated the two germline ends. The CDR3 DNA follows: TGCGCCAGCAGCCAAGATAGGGGGACGGGCTACACCTTC. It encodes CASSQDRGTGYTF.

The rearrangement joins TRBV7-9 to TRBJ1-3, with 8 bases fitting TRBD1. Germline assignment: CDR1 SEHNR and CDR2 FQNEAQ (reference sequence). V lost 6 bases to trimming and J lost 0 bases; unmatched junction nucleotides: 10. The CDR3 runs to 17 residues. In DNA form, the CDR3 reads TGTGCCAGCAGTTCCGGACAGGGTTCCCACTCTGGAAACACCATATATTTT. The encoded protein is CASSSGQGSHSGNTIYF.

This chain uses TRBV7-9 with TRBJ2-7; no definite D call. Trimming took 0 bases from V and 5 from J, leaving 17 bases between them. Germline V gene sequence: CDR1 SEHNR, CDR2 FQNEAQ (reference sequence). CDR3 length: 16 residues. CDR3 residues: CASSLAHNHLSDEQYF. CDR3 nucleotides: TGTGCCAGCAGCTTAGCGCATAATCACTTGAGTGACGAGCAGTACTTC.

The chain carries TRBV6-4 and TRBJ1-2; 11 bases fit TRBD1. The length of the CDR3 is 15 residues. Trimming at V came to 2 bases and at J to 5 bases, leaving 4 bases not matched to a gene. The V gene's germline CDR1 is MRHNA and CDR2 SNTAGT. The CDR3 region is CASSDTGTGGYGYTF. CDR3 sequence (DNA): TGTGCCAGCAGTGACACCGGGACAGGGGGATATGGCTACACCTTC.

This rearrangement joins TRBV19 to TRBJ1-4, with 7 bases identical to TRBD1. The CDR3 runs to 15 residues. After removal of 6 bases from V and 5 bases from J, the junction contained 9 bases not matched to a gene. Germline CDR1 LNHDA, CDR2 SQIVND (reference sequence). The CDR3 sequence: CASSQAGTANEKLFF. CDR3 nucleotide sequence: TGTGCCAGTAGCCAGGCCGGGACAGCGAATGAAAAACTGTTTTTT.

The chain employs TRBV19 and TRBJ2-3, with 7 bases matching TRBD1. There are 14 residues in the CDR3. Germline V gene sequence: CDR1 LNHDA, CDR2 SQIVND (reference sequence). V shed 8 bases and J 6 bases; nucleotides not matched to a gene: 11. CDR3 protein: CASQQRGRRDTQYF. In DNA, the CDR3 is TGTGCCAGTCAGCAGAGGGGGCGAAGGGATACGCAGTATTTT.

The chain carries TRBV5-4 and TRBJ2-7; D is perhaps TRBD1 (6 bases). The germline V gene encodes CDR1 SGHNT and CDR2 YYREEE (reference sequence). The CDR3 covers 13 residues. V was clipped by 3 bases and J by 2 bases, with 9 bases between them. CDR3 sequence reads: CASSSTGTYEQYF. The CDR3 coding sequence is TGTGCCAGCAGCTCCACAGGGACCTACGAGCAGTACTTC.

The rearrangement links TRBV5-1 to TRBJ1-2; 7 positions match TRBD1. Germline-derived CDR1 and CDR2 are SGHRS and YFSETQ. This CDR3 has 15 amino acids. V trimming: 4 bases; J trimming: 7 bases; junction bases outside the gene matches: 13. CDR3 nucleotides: TGCGCCAGCAGCATAGTACAGGGGCGAAATATTGGCTACACCTTC. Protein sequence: CASSIVQGRNIGYTF.

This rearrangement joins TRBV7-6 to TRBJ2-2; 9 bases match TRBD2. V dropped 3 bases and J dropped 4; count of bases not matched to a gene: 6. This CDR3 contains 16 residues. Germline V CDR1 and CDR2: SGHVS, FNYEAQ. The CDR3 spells CASSFGQRGVTGELFF. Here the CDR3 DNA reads TGTGCCAGCAGCTTCGGCCAGCGGGGGGTCACCGGGGAGCTGTTTTTT.

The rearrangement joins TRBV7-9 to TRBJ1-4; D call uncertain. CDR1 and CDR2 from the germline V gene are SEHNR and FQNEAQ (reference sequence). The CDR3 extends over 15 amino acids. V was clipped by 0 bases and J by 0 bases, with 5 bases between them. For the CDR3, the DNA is TGTGCCAGCAGCTTAGCCCTTGCAACTAATGAAAAACTGTTTTTT. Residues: CASSLALATNEKLFF.

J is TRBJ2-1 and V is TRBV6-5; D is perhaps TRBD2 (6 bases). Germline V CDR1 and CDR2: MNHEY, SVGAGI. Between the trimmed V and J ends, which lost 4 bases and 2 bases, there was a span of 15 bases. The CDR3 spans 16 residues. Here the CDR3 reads CASSWEVGKTYNEQFF. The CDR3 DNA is TGTGCCAGCAGTTGGGAGGTAGGAAAAACCTACAATGAGCAGTTCTTC.

This CDR3 reads CASSLALAGGGNTQYF. In DNA, the CDR3 is TGTGCCAGCAGCTTAGCGTTGGCCGGGGGGGGAAATACGCAGTATTTT. This chain joins TRBV7-7 and TRBJ2-3; 8 bases match TRBD2. The CDR3 consists of 16 residues. Trimming took 0 bases from V and 7 from J; bases not matched to a gene: 9. Germline-derived CDR1 and CDR2 are SSHAT and FNYEAQ (reference sequence).

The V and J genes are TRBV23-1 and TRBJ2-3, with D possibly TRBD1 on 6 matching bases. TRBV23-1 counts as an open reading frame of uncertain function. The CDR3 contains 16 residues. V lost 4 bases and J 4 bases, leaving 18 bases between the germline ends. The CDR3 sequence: CASSLGTHQEADTQYF. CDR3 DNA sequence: TGCGCCAGCAGTCTTGGGACACACCAAGAAGCAGATACGCAGTATTTT.

The CDR3 DNA is TGTGCCAGCAGTTTACGACTAGCGGGGATCTACGAGCAGTACTTC. Protein: CASSLRLAGIYEQYF. This rearrangement joins TRBV28 to TRBJ2-7; 11 bases are shared with TRBD2. Germline V gene lookup returns CDR1 MDHEN and CDR2 SYDVKM. Trimming at V came to 2 bases and at J to 3 bases, leaving 3 bases not matched to a gene. The CDR3 has 15 residues.

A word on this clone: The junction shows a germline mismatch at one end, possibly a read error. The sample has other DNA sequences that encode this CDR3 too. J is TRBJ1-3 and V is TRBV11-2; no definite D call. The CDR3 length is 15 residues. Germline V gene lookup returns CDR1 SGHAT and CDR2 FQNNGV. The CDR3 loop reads CASSLDQFSGNTIYF. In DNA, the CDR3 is TGCGCCAGCAGCTTAGACCAGTTCTCTGGAAACACCATATATTTT.

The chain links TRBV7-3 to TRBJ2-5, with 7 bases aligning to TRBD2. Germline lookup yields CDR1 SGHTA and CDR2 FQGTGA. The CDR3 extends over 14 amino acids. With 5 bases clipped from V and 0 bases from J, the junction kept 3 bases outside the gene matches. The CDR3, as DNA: TGTGCCAGCAGCCCCGGGGGGAACCAAGAGACCCAGTACTTC. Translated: CASSPGGNQETQYF.

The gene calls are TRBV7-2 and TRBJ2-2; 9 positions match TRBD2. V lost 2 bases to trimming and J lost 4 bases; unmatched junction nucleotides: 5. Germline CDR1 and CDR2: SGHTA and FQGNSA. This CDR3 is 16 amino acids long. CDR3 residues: CASSLPRGGSTGELFF. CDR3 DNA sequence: TGTGCCAGCAGCTTACCGCGGGGGGGGAGCACCGGGGAGCTGTTTTTT.

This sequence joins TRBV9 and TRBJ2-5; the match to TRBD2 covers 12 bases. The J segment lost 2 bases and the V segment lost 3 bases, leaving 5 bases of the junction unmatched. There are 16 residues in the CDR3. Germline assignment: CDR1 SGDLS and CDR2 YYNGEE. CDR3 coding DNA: TGTGCCAGCAGCGGTACTAGCGGGGGGACACAAGAGACCCAGTACTTC. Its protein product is CASSGTSGGTQETQYF.